The 30 T cell receptor beta chains below were found in one sample sequenced in a study of cytomegalovirus exposure and HLA in healthy donors. Sequencing was performed with immunoSEQ multiplex PCR; in TCRdb, only in-frame clones are kept and a portion is missing. The sample has 150,000 to 200,000 clones, around 96% seen once. The sample comprised PBMCs. The receptors stem from a woman between 18 and 30 years old in good health and CMV-seronegative.

The chain employs TRBV6-5 and TRBJ1-1, with D perhaps TRBD1 (5 bases). The CDR3 extends over 13 amino acids. CDR1 MNHEY and CDR2 SVGAGI come from the germline V gene. The ends were cut back, 2 bases at V and 5 bases at J, with 9 bases in the middle. CDR3: CASSYQGWTEAFF. The CDR3 bases are TGTGCCAGCAGTTACCAGGGATGGACTGAAGCTTTCTTT.

The rearrangement links TRBV9 to TRBJ2-3, with TRBD2 as a possible D gene (5 bases). There are 16 residues in the CDR3. Germline CDR1 and CDR2: SGDLS and YYNGEE. Trimming took 4 bases from V and 2 from J, leaving 17 bases between them. The chain's CDR3 is CASSPLDQRPTDTQYF. The DNA of the CDR3 is TGTGCCAGCAGCCCCCTTGATCAGCGGCCCACAGATACGCAGTATTTT. Variable domain in full (rest from reference TRBV9 and TRBJ2-3): DSGVTQTPKHLITATGQRVTLRCSPRSGDLSVYWYQQSLDQGLQFLIQYYNGEERAKGNILERFSAQQFPDLHSELNLSSLELGDSALYFCASSPLDQRPTDTQYFGPGTRLTVL.

This CDR3 reads CASSPPGPPTDTQYF. Written as DNA, the CDR3 is TGTGCCAGCAGTCCCCCCGGTCCCCCGACAGATACGCAGTATTTT. This chain uses TRBV28 with TRBJ2-3, with D hard to call. Per the germline V gene, CDR1 is MDHEN and CDR2 is SYDVKM. The CDR3 is made up of 15 amino acids. With 5 bases removed from V and 3 bases from J, the gap between germline ends came to 15 bases.

Here the CDR3 reads CASSSQGEAGYGYTF. The CDR3 DNA reads as TGTGCCAGCAGCTCGCAGGGGGAGGCAGGCTATGGCTACACCTTC. The chain employs TRBV7-3 and TRBJ1-2; 7 bases line up with TRBD1. Germline trimming cut 4 bases from V and 4 bases from J; bases unmatched to any gene: 9. CDR1 and CDR2 from the germline V gene are SGHTA and FQGTGA. This CDR3 contains 15 residues. Based on the CDR3 plus reference TRBV7-3 and TRBJ1-2, the full variable domain is GAGVSQTPSNKVTEKGKYVELRCDPISGHTALYWYRQSLGQGPEFLIYFQGTGAADDSGLPNDRFFAVRPEGSVSTLKIQRTERGDSAVYLCASSSQGEAGYGYTFGSGTRLTVV.

The chain employs TRBV6-1 and TRBJ1-6, with 7 bases lining up with TRBD1. The V gene end was trimmed by 5 bases and the J gene end by 0 bases; junction bases not matched to a gene: 4. Germline V CDR1 and CDR2: MNHNS, SASEGT. This CDR3 contains 16 residues. CDR3 loop: CASSQDRVSYNSPLHF. The CDR3 DNA sequence: TGTGCCAGCAGTCAAGACAGGGTCTCCTATAATTCACCCCTCCACTTT.

This sequence joins TRBV2 and TRBJ1-6, with D possibly being TRBD1 (5 bases). CDR3 length: 13 amino acids. Germline V lookup: CDR1 SNHLY, CDR2 FYNNEI. With 6 bases removed from V and 8 bases from J, the gap between germline ends came to 11 bases. The CDR3 region has the DNA TGTGCCAGCAGCCTTTCGGGGGATTCACCCCTCCACTTT. Its protein is CASSLSGDSPLHF.

This clone came up once. The J gene is TRBJ2-5, the V gene TRBV6-1, with TRBD1 matching over 11 bases. The J segment lost 8 bases and the V segment lost 4 bases, leaving 15 bases of the junction unmatched. In germline, CDR1 is MNHNS, CDR2 SASEGT. The CDR3 consists of 17 residues. This CDR3 reads CASSGRDRGERGVTQYF. The CDR3 DNA follows: TGTGCCAGCAGTGGCCGGGACAGGGGGGAGAGGGGCGTCACCCAGTACTTC.

This rearrangement joins TRBV27 to TRBJ1-1, with a possible D match to TRBD1 (5 bases). This CDR3 is 13 amino acids long. Germline V gives CDR1 MNHEY, CDR2 SMNVEV (reference sequence). V lost 2 bases and J lost 3, with 7 bases in between. CDR3 sequence: CASSLQGYTEAFF. The CDR3, as DNA: TGTGCCAGCAGTTTACAGGGATACACTGAAGCTTTCTTT.

CDR3 residues: CAISESGQGPPEQYF. In DNA form, the CDR3 reads TGTGCCATCAGTGAGTCCGGACAGGGGCCCCCTGAGCAGTACTTC. V gene TRBV10-3 combines with J gene TRBJ2-7; 9 bases align to TRBD1. This CDR3 contains 15 residues. From germline, CDR1 is ENHRY and CDR2 SYGVKD. V was clipped by 0 bases and J by 7 bases; unmatched bases: 7.

This clone has a single count. The J gene is TRBJ1-5, the V gene TRBV9; D might be TRBD1 (6 bases). The CDR3 is 15 residues long. CDR1 is SGDLS, CDR2 YYNGEE, per germline. The V end was cut by 3 bases, the J end by 0 bases, with 10 bases between. The CDR3 is CASSEQGNSNQPQHF. The CDR3 nucleotides are TGTGCCAGCAGCGAACAGGGAAATAGCAATCAGCCCCAGCATTTT.

A few counts support this clone. The DNA of the CDR3 is TGTGCCAGCAGAAAAAGACAGGGCTTTGAAGCTTTCTTT. This encodes CASRKRQGFEAFF. J is TRBJ1-1 and V is TRBV6-5, with TRBD1 identical over 7 bases. The CDR3 extends over 13 amino acids. The junction had 8 bases not matched to a gene; V was cut back by 6 bases and J by 7 bases. Germline assignment: CDR1 MNHEY and CDR2 SVGAGI.

The chain carries TRBV2 and TRBJ2-3; D gene unclear. This CDR3 has 11 amino acids. Trimming took off 7 bases at V and 5 bases at J, with 7 bases between the two ends. Per germline, CDR1 SNHLY and CDR2 FYNNEI. CDR3: CASKSVDTQYF. The CDR3 DNA reads TGTGCCAGCAAGTCAGTAGATACGCAGTATTTT.

This chain links TRBV5-1 with TRBJ1-2; TRBD1 matches at 7 bases. This CDR3 has 13 residues. J gave up 3 bases and V 5 bases, and 4 bases lay outside the gene matches. The germline CDR1 and CDR2 sequences are SGHRS and YFSETQ. Here the CDR3 reads CASRLTGDYGYTF. Written as DNA, the CDR3 is TGCGCCAGCAGGCTAACAGGGGACTATGGCTACACCTTC.

The rearrangement uses TRBV9 and TRBJ2-3, with 8 positions matching TRBD2. The CDR3 runs to 19 residues. The germline gives CDR1 SGDLS, CDR2 YYNGEE. Trimming removed 0 bases from V and 5 bases from J; junction bases left unmatched: 17. Here the CDR3 DNA reads TGTGCCAGCAGCGTAGCTGCGCGAGCGAGCGGGGGCGATGAAGATACGCAGTATTTT. The encoded protein is CASSVAARASGGDEDTQYF.

This sequence joins TRBV14 and TRBJ2-1; 9 positions match TRBD2. Per germline, CDR1 SGHDN and CDR2 FVKESK. The ends lost 4 bases at V and 5 bases at J; junction bases unmatched: 6. This CDR3 has 15 residues. In DNA form, the CDR3 reads TGTGCCAGCAGCCTCGGCGGGGGGGCCAACAATGAGCAGTTCTTC. This codes for CASSLGGGANNEQFF.

The chain links TRBV6-1 to TRBJ2-5; 12 bases match TRBD2. This CDR3 has 14 amino acids. V lost 6 bases, J lost 1 base, and 0 bases stayed unmatched. Germline CDR1 reads MNHNS; CDR2 reads SASEGT. In DNA form, the CDR3 reads TGTGCCAGCAGGACTAGCGGGAGCCAAGAGACCCAGTACTTC. Translation gives CASRTSGSQETQYF.

This rearrangement joins TRBV30 to TRBJ2-1; TRBD2 matches at 14 bases. Germline-derived CDR1 and CDR2 are GTSNPN and SVGIG (reference sequence). This CDR3 spans 17 amino acids. Germline trimming cut 8 bases from V and 1 base from J; bases unmatched to any gene: 10. The CDR3 sequence: CAGTSGGPDFSYNEQFF. In DNA, the CDR3 is TGTGCCGGGACTAGCGGGGGCCCTGACTTTTCCTACAATGAGCAGTTCTTC.

This sequence joins TRBV7-2 and TRBJ1-2; a possible D gene is TRBD1 (6 bases). CDR1 and CDR2 (germline): SGHTA, FQGNSA. The CDR3 is made up of 16 amino acids. V was pared by 1 base and J by 4 bases, with 16 bases between. The CDR3 bases are TGTGCCAGCAGCTTAGGGGGGCTAGAGGCTGTCTATGGCTACACCTTC. Amino acid sequence: CASSLGGLEAVYGYTF.

V and J are TRBV6-1 and TRBJ2-7; 8 nucleotides agree with TRBD1. This CDR3 comprises 15 residues. V dropped 5 bases and J dropped 1; count of bases not matched to a gene: 7. CDR1 is MNHNS and CDR2 is SASEGT in the germline V gene. The CDR3 loop is CASSRSGTGSYEQYF. CDR3 sequence (DNA): TGTGCCAGCAGTCGTTCCGGGACAGGTTCCTACGAGCAGTACTTC.

The chain has TRBV4-3 and TRBJ2-2; the match to TRBD1 covers 9 bases. The CDR3 runs 13 residues. Germline V gene lookup returns CDR1 LGHNA and CDR2 YSLEER. V lost 8 bases and J lost 4; bases outside the gene matches: 2. CDR3 protein: CASGTGFTGELFF. DNA for the CDR3: TGCGCCAGCGGGACAGGGTTCACCGGGGAGCTGTTTTTT.

The J gene is TRBJ1-6, the V gene TRBV5-4; a possible D gene is TRBD1 (6 bases). V was pared by 3 bases and J by 9 bases, with 19 bases between. The CDR3 extends over 16 amino acids. The germline gives CDR1 SGHNT, CDR2 YYREEE (reference sequence). CDR3 nucleotides: TGTGCCAGCAGCTCTGACACAGGGATGGAAGGTTCACCCCTCCACTTT. This encodes CASSSDTGMEGSPLHF.

The V and J genes are TRBV9 and TRBJ2-3; D possibly corresponds to TRBD2 (5 bases). The germline CDR1 and CDR2 sequences are SGDLS and YYNGEE. V lost 4 bases and J 2 bases, leaving 14 bases between the germline ends. The CDR3 totals 15 residues. CDR3: CASSPGVATTDTQYF. The CDR3, as DNA: TGTGCCAGCAGCCCCGGGGTCGCGACCACAGATACGCAGTATTTT. Full variable domain (outside the CDR3, taken from reference TRBV9 and TRBJ2-3): DSGVTQTPKHLITATGQRVTLRCSPRSGDLSVYWYQQSLDQGLQFLIQYYNGEERAKGNILERFSAQQFPDLHSELNLSSLELGDSALYFCASSPGVATTDTQYFGPGTRLTVL.

The chain recombines TRBV5-4 with TRBJ1-1; D might be TRBD1 (5 bases). The CDR3 runs 15 residues. V lost 1 base and J lost 0, with 10 bases in between. CDR1 is SGHNT, CDR2 YYREEE, per germline (reference sequence). In nucleotides, the CDR3 is TGTGCCAGCAGCTTGATGGGGCGGCTGAACACTGAAGCTTTCTTT. The encoded protein is CASSLMGRLNTEAFF.

V and J are TRBV7-9 and TRBJ2-7, with 8 nucleotides matching TRBD1. Losses at the gene ends were 2 bases for V and 0 bases for J; bases not matched to a gene: 6. CDR1 and CDR2 (germline): SEHNR, FQNEAQ (reference sequence). The CDR3 length is 16 residues. This CDR3 is CASSLPDRGNSYEQYF. The CDR3 DNA follows: TGTGCCAGCAGCTTACCCGACAGGGGAAACTCCTACGAGCAGTACTTC.

V gene TRBV4-3 combines with J gene TRBJ2-3; tentative D call: TRBD2 (5 bases). This CDR3 has 15 amino acids. The V end was cut by 0 bases, the J end by 1 base, with 8 bases between. The germline CDR1 and CDR2 sequences are LGHNA and YSLEER. CDR3 in amino acids: CASSQDRAGTDTQYF. Written as DNA, the CDR3 is TGCGCCAGCAGCCAAGATCGAGCGGGCACAGATACGCAGTATTTT.

The rearrangement links TRBV2 to TRBJ2-7; 8 nucleotides line up with TRBD1. The CDR3 sequence is 13 residues long. Germline V CDR1 and CDR2: SNHLY, FYNNEI. The ends lost 10 bases at V and 0 bases at J; junction bases unmatched: 5. CDR3 sequence (DNA): TGTGCCACCCGGACAGGGAGCTCCTACGAGCAGTACTTC. This sequence encodes CATRTGSSYEQYF.

The rearrangement uses TRBV7-6 and TRBJ1-1; TRBD1 is a possible D gene (6 bases). This CDR3 comprises 16 residues. Germline CDR1 and CDR2: SGHVS and FNYEAQ. Trimming cost V 5 bases and J 0 bases, with 16 bases left between them. The CDR3 spells CASSPQRTVMNTEAFF. In DNA form, the CDR3 reads TGTGCCAGCAGCCCTCAACGGACAGTTATGAACACTGAAGCTTTCTTT.

The CDR3 sequence: CATSREGQGITDTQYF. The CDR3 nucleotides read TGTGCCACCAGCAGAGAGGGACAGGGGATTACAGATACGCAGTATTTT. V and J are TRBV15 and TRBJ2-3; 10 bases align to TRBD1. V gave up 0 bases and J gave up 3 bases; unmatched junction bases: 3. From germline, CDR1 is LNHNV and CDR2 YYDKDF (reference sequence). The CDR3 extends over 16 amino acids.

The V call is TRBV7-7, the J call TRBJ2-2; TRBD1 is a possible D gene (5 bases). The CDR3 spans 11 residues. Germline CDR1 is SSHAT and CDR2 is FNYEAQ (reference sequence). For the CDR3, the DNA is TGTGCGACCCAGGGCACCGGGGAGCTGTTTTTT. It encodes CATQGTGELFF. Looking up the rest from reference TRBV7-7 and TRBJ2-2 gives the full variable domain: GAGVSQSPRYKVTKRGQDVTLRCDPISSHATLYWYQQALGQGPEFLTYFNYEAQPDKSGLPSDRFSAERPEGSISTLTIQRTEQRDSAMYRCATQGTGELFFGEGSRLTVL.

The rearrangement joins TRBV19 to TRBJ2-1; D might be TRBD2 (5 bases). The V gene's germline CDR1 is LNHDA and CDR2 SQIVND (reference sequence). The CDR3 length is 13 residues. V lost 5 bases to trimming and J lost 3 bases, with 8 bases between them. This CDR3 is CASSVLGYNEQFF. CDR3 sequence (DNA): TGTGCCAGTAGTGTACTAGGCTACAATGAGCAGTTCTTC.